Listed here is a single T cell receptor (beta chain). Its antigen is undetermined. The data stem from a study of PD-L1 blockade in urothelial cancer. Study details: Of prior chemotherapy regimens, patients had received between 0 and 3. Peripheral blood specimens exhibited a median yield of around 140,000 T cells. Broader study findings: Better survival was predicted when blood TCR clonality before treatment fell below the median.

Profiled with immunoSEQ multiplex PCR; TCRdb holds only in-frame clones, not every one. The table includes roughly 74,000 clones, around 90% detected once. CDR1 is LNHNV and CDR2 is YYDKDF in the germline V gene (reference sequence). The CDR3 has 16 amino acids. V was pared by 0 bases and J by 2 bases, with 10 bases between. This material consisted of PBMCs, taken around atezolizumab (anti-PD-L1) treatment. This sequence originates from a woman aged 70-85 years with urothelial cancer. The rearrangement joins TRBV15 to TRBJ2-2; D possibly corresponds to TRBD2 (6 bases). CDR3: CATSRDPAGNTGELFF. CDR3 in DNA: TGTGCCACCAGCAGAGACCCAGCGGGCAACACCGGGGAGCTGTTTTTT.